The 6 T cell receptor beta chains below come from one sample, sequenced in a study of blood T cell repertoires in COVID-19. Here immunoSEQ multiplex PCR was the method, and the copy in TCRdb shows in-frame clones only, minus some. Of 150,000 or so clones listed, 60% to 75% are singletons. The sample comprised peripheral blood. These TCRs come from a woman in her 70s with acute or convalescent COVID-19.

This clone was counted only a few times. The rearrangement joins TRBV7-9 to TRBJ1-5; no reliable D call. CDR3 length equals 15 residues. V shed 1 base and J shed 4 bases, with 11 bases lying between them. Germline V CDR1 and CDR2: SEHNR, FQNEAQ (reference sequence). The CDR3 region has the DNA TGTGCCAGCAGCTTAGGGGGAGGGTATAATCAGCCCCAGCATTTT. The encoded protein is CASSLGGGYNQPQHF. The variable domain in full, with the rest retrieved from reference TRBV7-9 and TRBJ1-5, is DTGVSQNPRHKITKRGQNVTFRCDPISEHNRLYWYRQTLGQGPEFLTYFQNEAQLEKSRLLSDRFSAERPKGSFSTLEIQRTEQGDSAMYLCASSLGGGYNQPQHFGDGTRLSIL.

This rearrangement joins TRBV9 to TRBJ2-5; possible D gene TRBD2, 6 bases. Per the germline V gene, CDR1 is SGDLS and CDR2 is YYNGEE. V was clipped by 0 bases and J by 4 bases, with 13 bases between them. This CDR3 is 15 amino acids long. The CDR3 reads CASSVELGAGETQYF. CDR3 nucleotide sequence: TGTGCCAGCAGCGTAGAGCTGGGAGCGGGAGAGACCCAGTACTTC.

The V and J genes are TRBV6-6 and TRBJ2-3, with TRBD1 matching over 8 bases. Germline CDR1 reads MNHNY; CDR2 reads SVGAGI (reference sequence). CDR3 length: 15 amino acids. The J segment lost 2 bases and the V segment lost 2 bases, leaving 3 bases of the junction unmatched. This chain's CDR3 is CASSYGRGPTDTQYF. The CDR3 coding sequence is TGTGCCAGCAGTTACGGCAGGGGGCCCACAGATACGCAGTATTTT.

This chain joins TRBV12-3 or TRBV12-4 and TRBJ1-4, with D hard to call. Trimming left V 1 base short and J 7 bases short, with 7 bases between. This CDR3 is built from 13 residues. CDR3 in amino acids: CASSLVQAEKLFF. The CDR3 nucleotides are TGTGCCAGCAGTTTAGTGCAGGCTGAAAAACTGTTTTTT.

This clone has a single count. The chain combines TRBV9 with TRBJ1-2; 7 bases map to TRBD1. There are 16 residues in the CDR3. The trim removed 4 bases at V and 5 bases at J, leaving 14 bases unmatched. Germline V lookup: CDR1 SGDLS, CDR2 YYNGEE. The CDR3: CASSLGGSTGRYGYTF. The CDR3 nucleotides read TGTGCCAGCAGCCTAGGGGGATCGACAGGGAGATATGGCTACACCTTC.

This clone is a singleton in its sample. The rearrangement links TRBV28 to TRBJ1-2; D gene unclear. V dropped 6 bases and J dropped 2 bases, with 16 bases sitting between them. Germline V gene data show CDR1 as MDHEN and CDR2 as SYDVKM. The CDR3 sequence is 15 residues long. The CDR3 sequence: CASRTGGSANYGYTF. For the CDR3, the DNA is TGTGCCAGCAGGACCGGAGGGTCTGCGAACTATGGCTACACCTTC.